The T cell receptor beta chain described here comes from a study of T cells after yellow fever vaccination. Via MiXCR, TCRdb re-called the 5' RACE reads, giving one row per CDR3 protein. The profile shows roughly 15,000 distinct CDR3 sequences, 6% to 8% of them singletons. This CDR3 spans 15 amino acids. Unmatched junction bases numbered 2, after V lost 0 bases and J lost 5 bases. Germline values: CDR1 SGHVS, CDR2 FQNEAQ. Many counts were recorded for this clonotype. The material was PBMCs, either bulk or a sorted T-cell subset (CD4+, CD8+, memory, or dextramer-sorted; not recorded which), obtained on the day of the yellow fever booster vaccination. This TCR came from a man in his late teens or twenties who received the YFV17D yellow fever vaccine. J is TRBJ1-4 and V is TRBV7-8; 8 bases match TRBD1. CDR3 in amino acids: CASSLARDRNEKLFF. CDR3 coding DNA: TGTGCCAGCAGCTTAGCGCGGGACAGGAATGAAAAACTGTTTTTT.